A single sample is the source of the 21 T cell receptor beta chains below, sequenced in a study of PD-L1 blockade in urothelial cancer. TCRdb keeps only in-frame clones here, not all; method: immunoSEQ multiplex PCR. The sample consists of about 82,000 clones, about 80% of them appearing once. Here the sequenced sample was PBMCs, taken around atezolizumab (anti-PD-L1) treatment. All receptors come from a man between 65 and 85 years old with urothelial cancer.

This chain connects TRBV7-8 to TRBJ2-1, with D tentatively TRBD1 (6 bases). This CDR3 is built from 12 residues. CDR1 is SGHVS and CDR2 is FQNEAQ in the germline V gene. Trimming shortened V by 4 bases and J by 12 bases, and 13 bases separated the two germline ends. CDR3 in DNA: TGTGCCAGCAGCTCCGGCAGGGGTTCGCAGTTCTTC. This gives the protein CASSSGRGSQFF.

This clone was recorded once. The rearrangement uses TRBV2 and TRBJ1-1; D not certain. V lost 1 base and J lost 4, with 7 bases in between. The CDR3 has 13 residues. CDR1 SNHLY and CDR2 FYNNEI come from the germline V gene. CDR3 sequence reads: CASSEGSGTEAFF. Written as DNA, the CDR3 is TGTGCCAGCAGTGAAGGCTCGGGCACTGAAGCTTTCTTT.

The gene calls are TRBV15 and TRBJ2-2; TRBD2 matches 11 bases. The germline gives CDR1 LNHNV, CDR2 YYDKDF (reference sequence). V dropped 0 bases and J dropped 5; count of bases not matched to a gene: 5. The CDR3 sequence is 17 residues long. The CDR3 sequence is CATSRDYGTSGTGELFF. In nucleotides, the CDR3 is TGTGCCACCAGCAGAGATTACGGGACTAGCGGAACCGGGGAGCTGTTTTTT.

This chain connects TRBV5-4 to TRBJ1-3; D is undetermined. This CDR3 is 14 amino acids long. V gave up 3 bases and J gave up 6 bases, with 13 bases separating them. Germline V CDR1 and CDR2: SGHNT, YYREEE (reference sequence). CDR3 in DNA: TGTGCCAGCAGCTCGGACGGGGTCTTAAACACCATATATTTT. Translation: CASSSDGVLNTIYF.

This sequence joins TRBV21-1 and TRBJ2-5; the D call in the table, TRBD1, was not verified against the DNA. TRBV21-1 corresponds to a pseudogene. The length of the CDR3 is 13 residues. The CDR3 loop is CASIGQGQETQYF. The CDR3 region has the DNA TGTGCCAGCATCGGACAGGGGCAAGAGACCCAGTACTTC.

The rearrangement links TRBV7-9 to TRBJ1-3; D uncertain. Trimming removed 3 bases at V and 7 bases at J, with 4 bases between. Germline assignment: CDR1 SEHNR and CDR2 FQNEAQ (reference sequence). This CDR3 has 11 amino acids. This CDR3 is CASSFRNTIYF. The DNA for the CDR3 is TGTGCCAGCAGCTTCCGGAACACCATATATTTT. Supplemented by reference TRBV7-9 and TRBJ1-3, the full variable domain reads DTGVSQNPRHKITKRGQNVTFRCDPISEHNRLYWYRQTLGQGPEFLTYFQNEAQLEKSRLLSDRFSAERPKGSFSTLEIQRTEQGDSAMYLCASSFRNTIYFGEGSWLTVV.

V gene TRBV2 combines with J gene TRBJ2-4; 11 nucleotides align to TRBD1. The junction had 3 bases not matched to a gene; V was cut back by 5 bases and J by 6 bases. The CDR3 consists of 14 residues. Germline CDR1 reads SNHLY; CDR2 reads FYNNEI. The CDR3: CASSKGQGGNIQYF. The CDR3 nucleotides are TGTGCCAGCAGTAAGGGACAGGGGGGAAACATTCAGTACTTC.

V gene TRBV11-2 combines with J gene TRBJ2-1; 8 bases line up with TRBD2. The CDR3 runs to 16 residues. J was trimmed by 5 bases and V by 5 bases; bases with no gene match: 11. Germline V gene data show CDR1 as SGHAT and CDR2 as FQNNGV. The CDR3 DNA sequence: TGTGCCAGCAGCCTCAGGGGTAGCGGGACGAACAATGAGCAGTTCTTC. Translating it yields CASSLRGSGTNNEQFF.

The chain links TRBV25-1 to TRBJ2-5; D is perhaps TRBD2 (5 bases). The CDR3 has 12 residues. Deletions cut 4 bases from V and 4 bases from J, with 7 bases between. CDR1 is MGHDK, CDR2 SYGVNS, per germline. CDR3 protein: CASSGGLETQYF. The CDR3, as DNA: TGTGCCAGCAGTGGAGGGTTAGAGACCCAGTACTTC.

The gene calls are TRBV27 and TRBJ1-2, with TRBD1 matching 12 bases. V was clipped by 2 bases and J by 3 bases; unmatched bases: 10. There are 18 residues in the CDR3. Germline V gene sequence: CDR1 MNHEY, CDR2 SMNVEV (reference sequence). The CDR3 reads CASSLHRDRGPSDYGYTF. CDR3 DNA sequence: TGTGCCAGCAGTTTACACCGGGACAGGGGGCCGAGTGACTATGGCTACACCTTC.

This chain links TRBV19 with TRBJ2-5; D unclear. The CDR3 is 15 residues long. V lost 3 bases and J lost 4, with 15 bases in between. CDR1 and CDR2 (germline): LNHDA, SQIVND (reference sequence). The chain's CDR3 is CASSMSRGSRETQYF. DNA for the CDR3: TGTGCCAGTAGTATGTCGAGAGGTTCGCGAGAGACCCAGTACTTC.

This clone showed up just once. The rearrangement uses TRBV12-5 and TRBJ2-2; unclear D gene. The CDR3 covers 14 residues. Deletions cut 2 bases from V and 1 base from J, with 5 bases between. Germline CDR1 LGHNT, CDR2 FRNRAP. The CDR3 DNA is TGTGCTAGTGGTTTGCCCATGAACACCGGGGAGCTGTTTTTT. Amino acids: CASGLPMNTGELFF.

The chain recombines TRBV27 with TRBJ2-1; 11 bases fit TRBD2. V lost 1 base to trimming and J lost 7 bases; unmatched junction nucleotides: 3. The CDR3 sequence is 15 residues long. Looked up from germline, CDR1 is MNHEY and CDR2 is SMNVEV (reference sequence). In DNA form, the CDR3 reads TGTGCCAGCAGTTTATGGTCTAGCGGGAGGAATGAGCAGTTCTTC. The encoded protein is CASSLWSSGRNEQFF.

This clone has just one count. This chain uses TRBV28 with TRBJ2-7, with 8 bases lining up with TRBD1. Trimming took 5 bases from V and 4 from J; bases not matched to a gene: 10. The CDR3 length is 15 residues. CDR1 is MDHEN and CDR2 is SYDVKM in the germline V gene. The CDR3, as DNA: TGTGCCAGCAGTACCCCAGGGGGCGCGACTTACGAGCAGTACTTC. This codes for CASSTPGGATYEQYF.

The rearrangement uses TRBV6-5 and TRBJ1-1, with 9 bases matching TRBD1. Trimming at V came to 2 bases and at J to 3 bases, leaving 4 bases not matched to a gene. The CDR3 runs 15 residues. CDR1 is MNHEY and CDR2 is SVGAGI in the germline V gene. For the CDR3, the DNA is TGTGCCAGCAGTTACGAGGGACAGGGAGACACTGAAGCTTTCTTT. Translating it yields CASSYEGQGDTEAFF.

This clone occurred once. The genes are TRBV6-6 and TRBJ2-3; D gene unclear. The CDR3 has 11 amino acids. Germline loops: CDR1 MNHNY, CDR2 SVGAGI (reference sequence). Trimming took off 6 bases at V and 14 bases at J, with 15 bases between the two ends. This CDR3 is CASSNQLQWYF. CDR3 coding DNA: TGTGCCAGCAGCAATCAACTACAATGGTATTTT.

The gene calls are TRBV11-2 and TRBJ2-2; 7 bases are a match to TRBD2. J lost 0 bases, V lost 5 bases, and 0 bases had no gene match. CDR3 length: 14 residues. CDR1 is SGHAT, CDR2 FQNNGV, per germline. CDR3 region: CASSGLANTGELFF. CDR3 bases: TGTGCCAGCAGCGGACTAGCGAACACCGGGGAGCTGTTTTTT. Full variable domain (outside the CDR3, taken from reference TRBV11-2 and TRBJ2-2): EAGVAQSPRYKIIEKRQSVAFWCNPISGHATLYWYQQILGQGPKLLIQFQNNGVVDDSQLPKDRFSAERLKGVDSTLKIQPAKLEDSAVYLCASSGLANTGELFFGEGSRLTVL.

This clone appeared a single time. This chain uses TRBV7-8 with TRBJ1-1, with TRBD1 matching 7 bases. V lost 6 bases, J lost 1 base, and 14 bases stayed unmatched. The CDR3 covers 17 residues. Germline loops: CDR1 SGHVS, CDR2 FQNEAQ. CDR3 nucleotides: TGTGCCAGCAGTTCCCAGGGGGGCGATACGGGGAACACTGAAGCTTTCTTT. This gives the protein CASSSQGGDTGNTEAFF.

The chain combines TRBV29-1 with TRBJ2-1; the D gene is possibly TRBD1 (6 bases). V lost 4 bases to trimming and J lost 8 bases, with 12 bases between them. The CDR3 totals 12 residues. From germline, CDR1 is SQVTM and CDR2 ANQGSEA. CDR3 protein: CSVGQGSDEQFF. CDR3 coding DNA: TGCAGCGTTGGCCAGGGGTCAGATGAGCAGTTCTTC.

The rearrangement links TRBV30 to TRBJ2-5; unclear D gene. This CDR3 has 11 residues. CDR1 and CDR2 (germline): GTSNPN, SVGIG (reference sequence). Trimming cost V 3 bases and J 3 bases, with 5 bases left between them. The CDR3: CAWRSKETQYF. CDR3 in DNA: TGTGCCTGGAGGTCCAAAGAGACCCAGTACTTC.

The genes are TRBV27 and TRBJ1-1; D is possibly TRBD1 (5 bases). CDR1 is MNHEY and CDR2 is SMNVEV in the germline V gene (reference sequence). The V gene lost 8 bases and the J gene lost 3 bases, with 13 bases spanning the gap. This CDR3 has 13 residues. The CDR3: CASPQGLDTEAFF. Written as DNA, the CDR3 is TGTGCCAGCCCCCAGGGTTTAGACACTGAAGCTTTCTTT.